This TCR beta chain was sequenced during a study of tumor T cells in aggressive B-cell lymphoma. Produced via immunoSEQ multiplex PCR; TCRdb's table is partial and in-frame only. Of about 3,600 clones listed, roughly 85% were seen once; the top ten hold roughly 3.5%. V was shortened by 0 bases and J by 5 bases, with 8 bases between the two germline ends. Germline assignment: CDR1 ENHRY and CDR2 SYGVKD. The CDR3 has 14 residues. The source material was tumor tissue. The receptor's source is an adult with diffuse large B cell lymphoma. The J gene is TRBJ2-4, the V gene TRBV10-3; TRBD1 is a possible D gene (6 bases). The CDR3 region is CAISESGAENIQYF. The CDR3 nucleotides are TGTGCCATCAGTGAGTCGGGGGCAGAAAACATTCAGTACTTC.